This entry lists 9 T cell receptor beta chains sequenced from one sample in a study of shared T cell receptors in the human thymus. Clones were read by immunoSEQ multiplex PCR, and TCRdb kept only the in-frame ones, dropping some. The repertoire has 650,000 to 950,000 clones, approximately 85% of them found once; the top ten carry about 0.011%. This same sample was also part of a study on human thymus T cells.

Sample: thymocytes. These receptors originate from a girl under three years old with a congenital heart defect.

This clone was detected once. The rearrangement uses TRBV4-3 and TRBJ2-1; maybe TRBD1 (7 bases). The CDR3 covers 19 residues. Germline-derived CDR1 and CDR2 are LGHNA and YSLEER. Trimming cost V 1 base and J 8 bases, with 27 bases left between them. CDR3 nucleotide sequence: TGCGCCAGCAGCCAAGCATTAACCGGAGTGTCAGGGGGGAGTGATGAGCAGTTCTTC. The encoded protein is CASSQALTGVSGGSDEQFF.

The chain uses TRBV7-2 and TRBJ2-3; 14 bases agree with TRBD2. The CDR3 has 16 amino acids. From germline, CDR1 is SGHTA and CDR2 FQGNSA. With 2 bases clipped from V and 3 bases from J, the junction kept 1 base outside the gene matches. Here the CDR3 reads CASSLRLAGGTDTQYF. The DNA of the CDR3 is TGTGCCAGCAGCTTACGACTAGCGGGGGGGACAGATACGCAGTATTTT.

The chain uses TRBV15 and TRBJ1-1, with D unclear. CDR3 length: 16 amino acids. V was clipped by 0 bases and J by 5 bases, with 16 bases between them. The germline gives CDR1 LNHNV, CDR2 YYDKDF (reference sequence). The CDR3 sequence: CATSREGLEGTTEAFF. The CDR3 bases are TGTGCCACCAGCAGAGAGGGATTAGAGGGAACAACTGAAGCTTTCTTT.

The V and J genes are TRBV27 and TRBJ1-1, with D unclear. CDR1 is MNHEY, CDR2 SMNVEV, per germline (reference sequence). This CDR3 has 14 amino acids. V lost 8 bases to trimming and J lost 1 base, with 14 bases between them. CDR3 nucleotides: TGTGCCAGCGGGCCCAATTGTGGGAACACTGAAGCTTTCTTT. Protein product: CASGPNCGNTEAFF.

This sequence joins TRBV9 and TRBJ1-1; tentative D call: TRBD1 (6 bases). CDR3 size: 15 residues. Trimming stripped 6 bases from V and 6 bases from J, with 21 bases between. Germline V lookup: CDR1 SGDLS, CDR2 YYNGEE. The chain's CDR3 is CASTLGGRDGAEAFF. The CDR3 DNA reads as TGTGCCAGCACCCTAGGGGGAAGGGACGGGGCTGAAGCTTTCTTT.

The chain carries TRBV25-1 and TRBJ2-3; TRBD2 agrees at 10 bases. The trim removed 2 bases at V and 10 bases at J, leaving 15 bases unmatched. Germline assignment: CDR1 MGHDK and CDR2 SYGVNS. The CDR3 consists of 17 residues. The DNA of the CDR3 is TGTGCCAGCAGTGAAGATACGCTACTAGCGGGGAAGGTGGCGCAGTATTTT. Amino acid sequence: CASSEDTLLAGKVAQYF.

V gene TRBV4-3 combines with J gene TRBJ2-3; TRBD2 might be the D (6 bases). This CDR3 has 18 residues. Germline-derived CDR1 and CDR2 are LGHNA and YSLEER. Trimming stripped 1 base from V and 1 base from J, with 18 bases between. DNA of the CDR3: TGCGCCAGCAGCCAAGTCAGGTGCGGGGCGATGGGCACAGATACGCAGTATTTT. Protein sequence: CASSQVRCGAMGTDTQYF.

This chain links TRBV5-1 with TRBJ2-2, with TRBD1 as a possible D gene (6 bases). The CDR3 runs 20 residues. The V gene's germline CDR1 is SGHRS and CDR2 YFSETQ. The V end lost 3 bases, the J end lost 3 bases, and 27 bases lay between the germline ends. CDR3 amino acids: CASSYLYGKLEDRHTGELFF. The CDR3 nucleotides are TGCGCCAGCAGCTATTTATATGGGAAGTTAGAGGACAGACACACCGGGGAGCTGTTTTTT.

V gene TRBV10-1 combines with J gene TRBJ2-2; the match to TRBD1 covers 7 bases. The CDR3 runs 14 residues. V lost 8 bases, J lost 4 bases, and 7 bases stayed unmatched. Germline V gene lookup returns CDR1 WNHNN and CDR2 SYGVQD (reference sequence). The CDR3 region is CASSATGPTGELFF. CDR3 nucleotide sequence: TGCGCCAGCTCCGCGACAGGGCCCACCGGGGAGCTGTTTTTT.